This T cell receptor (beta chain) was retrieved from a study of chemoradiotherapy in HPV16-positive cancers (dated by TCRdb to the early 2020s). For the wider study: Candidate HPV-specific T-cell clones and common TCR motifs were defined by functional T-cell assays performed on cells from a couple of HPV16-positive patients. The candidate HPV-specific TCRs and motifs were subsequently tracked in TCR repertoires obtained from roughly 78 patients with HPV-related cancers. The study set out to ask whether T-cell immunity against the HPV oncoproteins E6 and E7 changes over the course of chemoradiotherapy and whether that immunity affects survival.

As concerns this clone: The antigen it recognizes is unknown. No qualities accompany the bases; no much larger clone lies one base away.

Repertoires were sampled multiple times during chemoradiotherapy, which allowed clonal expansion in the tumor microenvironment to be followed. To prepare the library, the immunoSEQ multiplex PCR assay was applied. Held by TCRdb, this immuneACCESS table contains in-frame sequences only and omits some clones. Under half of the omission traces to an unresolved V gene where checked; the cause of the rest is unknown. A total of over a thousand clones appear in this sample, approximately 86% of them only once. The ten largest clones add up to about 6.1% of the sample. The paper as a whole reports these results and caveats: The survival association was reported for HPV16-positive patients, and the functional definition of HPV-specific T cells was derived from only a couple of HPV16-positive patients. Improved recurrence-free survival in HPV16-positive patients was associated with expansion of HPV-responsive T cells during chemoradiotherapy. Expansion of candidate HPV-specific clones and E7-related TCR motifs was observed in the tumor microenvironment during treatment, whereas no such expansion was observed for non-HPV-specific T cells.

CDR1 MDHEN and CDR2 SYDVKM were looked up in the germline V gene. The CDR3 measures 9 amino acids from cysteine to phenylalanine. Of all the DNA, just the CDR3 is kept, 27 bases in frame from base 1. The junction carries 2 bases between V and J, which are trimmed by 8 bases and 3 bases respectively. The source of this sequence is a human donor with HPV-associated anogenital cancer. The rearrangement combines TRBV28 with TRBJ2-7, with no D gene named confidently. The sample here was tumor tissue, taken from a patient who underwent chemoradiotherapy. The bases read TGTGCCAGCGGCTACGAGCAGTACTTC. The encoded protein is CASGYEQYF.